This is a list of T cell receptor beta chains from one sample in a study of blood T cell repertoires in COVID-19. Assay used: immunoSEQ multiplex PCR; TCRdb lists only in-frame clones, some missing. The sample has 350,000 or so clones, more than 90% seen once; the top ten hold less than 20%. The sequenced sample consisted of PBMCs or T cells enriched from blood (not recorded which). Every receptor here comes from a woman aged 25 to 39 who had recovered from COVID-19. Both conserved end residues are part of each CDR3. A D gene is named only where the DNA matches it firmly. Size values are once, few and many counts, or a class for expanded clones, and some rows have none.

cdr3_aa cdr3_nt j_call d_call clone_size v_call
CASSPDRGRGETQYF TGCGCCAGCAGCCCGGACAGGGGGCGGGGTGAGACCCAGTACTTC TRBJ2-5 TRBD1 - TRBV5-1
CASIGGKGGLFF TGTGCCAGCATTGGGGGGAAGGGAGGACTGTTTTTT TRBJ1-4 - - TRBV2
CASSPAGPGEQFF TGTGCCAGCAGCCCGGCGGGGCCGGGTGAGCAGTTCTTC TRBJ2-1 - once TRBV6-6
CASSEHQTTGTF TGTGCCAGCAGTGAACATCAGACAACTGGCACCTTC TRBJ1-2 - - TRBV6-1
CASRQETYEQYF TGTGCCAGCAGACAGGAAACCTACGAGCAGTACTTC TRBJ2-7 - - TRBV2
CASRAPDPGNSPLHF TGTGCCAGCAGAGCCCCCGATCCCGGTAATTCACCCCTCCACTTT TRBJ1-6 - - TRBV6-5
CASSTQVAGVRNEQFF TGTGCCAGCAGTACCCAAGTGGCGGGGGTTCGCAATGAGCAGTTCTTC TRBJ2-1 TRBD2 - TRBV27
CASSLEGRSAGNTIYF TGCGCCAGCAGCTTGGAAGGCCGAAGCGCTGGAAACACCATATATTTT TRBJ1-3 - - TRBV5-1
CASSQGRDRAGANVLTF TGCGCCAGCAGCCAAGGGAGGGACAGGGCTGGGGCCAACGTCCTGACTTTC TRBJ2-6 TRBD1 - TRBV4-3
CASSLGIQGSYGYTF TGTGCCAGCAGCTTAGGGATCCAGGGATCTTATGGCTACACCTTC TRBJ1-2 - - TRBV11-2
CASSFSGSGTDTQYF TGTGCCAGCAGTTTTAGCGGGAGTGGCACAGATACGCAGTATTTT TRBJ2-3 TRBD2 - TRBV28
CSVDGTGGTDTQYF TGCAGCGTTGACGGTACAGGGGGCACAGATACGCAGTATTTT TRBJ2-3 TRBD1 once TRBV29-1
CASHGTSGIGTYEQYF TGTGCCAGCCACGGGACTAGCGGGATTGGGACCTACGAGCAGTACTTC TRBJ2-7 TRBD2 - TRBV13
CASSSTRTSQETQYF TGTGCCAGCAGCTCTACTCGGACTAGCCAAGAGACCCAGTACTTC TRBJ2-5 TRBD2 - TRBV5-4
CASSYNRQSHEQYF TGTGCCAGCAGTTACAATCGACAGTCCCACGAGCAGTACTTC TRBJ2-7 - - TRBV6-5
CASSRVEVNQETQYF TGTGCCAGCAGCCGGGTTGAGGTTAACCAAGAGACCCAGTACTTC TRBJ2-5 - - TRBV3-1/TRBV3-2
CASSLDRNTEAFF TGTGCCAGCAGCTTGGACAGGAACACTGAAGCTTTCTTT TRBJ1-1 - few TRBV5-5
CASSTLGTSTDTQYF TGTGCCAGCAGTACCCTCGGGACTAGCACAGATACGCAGTATTTT TRBJ2-3 - - TRBV28
CASSPLFMTGDNSPLHF TGTGCCAGCAGTCCACTTTTTATGACAGGGGATAATTCACCCCTCCACTTT TRBJ1-6 TRBD1 - TRBV27
CASFTGGRGNYGYTF TGTGCCAGTTTTACAGGGGGCCGGGGGAACTATGGCTACACCTTC TRBJ1-2 TRBD1 - TRBV19
CASSRPGQRYEQYF TGTGCCAGTAGTAGACCGGGACAGCGCTACGAGCAGTACTTC TRBJ2-7 TRBD1 - TRBV19
CASSRGQGEGDYGYTF TGTGCCAGCAGCCGCGGACAGGGAGAGGGGGACTATGGCTACACCTTC TRBJ1-2 TRBD1 - TRBV7-2
CASSVRGTGELFF TGTGCCAGCAGCGTAAGAGGGACCGGGGAGCTGTTTTTT TRBJ2-2 - once TRBV9
CASSDPGSSYNEQFF TGTGCCAGCAGCGACCCCGGGAGCTCCTACAATGAGCAGTTCTTC TRBJ2-1 - - TRBV5-6
CSVEWGGGNEQFF TGCAGCGTTGAATGGGGGGGTGGGAATGAGCAGTTCTTC TRBJ2-1 TRBD2 - TRBV29-1
CASTLTSGFYEQYF TGTGCCAGCACCCTGACTAGCGGTTTCTACGAGCAGTACTTC TRBJ2-7 TRBD2 - TRBV5-6
CASSDNRRIPGRQFF TGCGCCAGCAGCGATAATAGACGGATTCCTGGGCGACAGTTCTTC TRBJ2-1 - - TRBV5-1
CAISVGQGVRNTEAFF TGTGCCATCAGCGTAGGACAGGGCGTAAGGAACACTGAAGCTTTCTTT TRBJ1-1 TRBD1 - TRBV10-3
CASSFDSNSPLHF TGTGCCAGCTCATTCGACAGTAATTCACCCCTCCACTTT TRBJ1-6 - - TRBV18
CASSRQENTEAFF TGTGCCAGCTCACGACAGGAGAACACTGAAGCTTTCTTT TRBJ1-1 - - TRBV18
CASSFGWGGRETQYF TGTGCCAGCAGTTTTGGGTGGGGGGGAAGAGAGACCCAGTACTTC TRBJ2-5 TRBD2 once TRBV28
CATSDTWDRGTGELFF TGTGCCACCAGTGATACGTGGGACAGGGGAACCGGGGAGCTGTTTTTT TRBJ2-2 TRBD1 - TRBV24-1
CASSQLSLGNTIYF TGCGCCAGCAGCCAACTGTCCCTTGGAAACACCATATATTTT TRBJ1-3 - - TRBV4-1
CASSKGHLNEKLFF TGTGCCAGTAGTAAGGGACACCTTAATGAAAAACTGTTTTTT TRBJ1-4 - once TRBV19
CASSIVGGVGNQPQHF TGTGCCAGTAGTATAGTCGGAGGAGTCGGCAATCAGCCCCAGCATTTT TRBJ1-5 - once TRBV19
CASREQGRVEQYF TGTGCCAGCAGGGAACAGGGTAGGGTCGAGCAGTACTTC TRBJ2-7 - - TRBV6-6
CASSFDREPGANVLTF TGTGCCAGCAGTTTCGACAGGGAACCTGGGGCCAACGTCCTGACTTTC TRBJ2-6 TRBD1 - TRBV6-2/TRBV6-3
CASSLAPRDREQYF TGTGCCAGCAGCTTAGCTCCCCGGGACAGGGAGCAGTACTTC TRBJ2-7 TRBD1 - TRBV7-9
CASSLRSLIDYSGNTIYF TGTGCCAGCAGTTTACGGAGCCTTATAGATTATTCTGGAAACACCATATATTTT TRBJ1-3 - - TRBV28
CASSLRAGGVHEQYF TGTGCCAGCAGCTTAAGGGCGGGAGGCGTTCACGAGCAGTACTTC TRBJ2-7 TRBD2 once TRBV11-3
CATLLGGPYTGELFF TGTGCCACCCTGTTGGGGGGTCCATACACCGGGGAGCTGTTTTTT TRBJ2-2 - - TRBV6-5
CASSLESGGYTF TGTGCCAGCAGCTTAGAGTCAGGGGGCTACACCTTC TRBJ1-2 - - TRBV7-9
CSASPLSNYGYTF TGCAGTGCTAGTCCCTTATCCAACTATGGCTACACCTTC TRBJ1-2 - - TRBV20-1
CASSYSRASSTDTQYF TGTGCCAGCAGTTACTCGAGAGCTAGCTCAACAGATACGCAGTATTTT TRBJ2-3 - - TRBV6-5
CAISEGVGGASEKLFF TGTGCCATCAGTGAGGGGGTTGGGGGCGCCAGTGAAAAACTGTTTTTT TRBJ1-4 - - TRBV10-3
CATSGGSGEQYF TGTGCCACCTCGGGGGGTTCGGGCGAGCAGTACTTC TRBJ2-7 TRBD2 - TRBV12-3/TRBV12-4
CASSRRRTGKTEAFF TGTGCCAGCAGCCGTCGTCGGACAGGGAAGACTGAAGCTTTCTTT TRBJ1-1 TRBD1 - TRBV3-1/TRBV3-2
CASSSPPRGGFYNEQFF TGTGCCAGTAGTTCCCCTCCTAGGGGCGGATTTTACAATGAGCAGTTCTTC TRBJ2-1 - - TRBV19
CASSPHLAGETQYF TGTGCCAGCAGCCCACATCTAGCGGGAGAGACCCAGTACTTC TRBJ2-5 TRBD2 - TRBV7-2
CASLRINPGHRSNEQFF TGTGCCAGCCTTCGTATTAACCCGGGACACAGATCAAATGAGCAGTTCTTC TRBJ2-1 - few TRBV25-1
CASSLGNPETQYF TGTGCCAGCAGTTTGGGCAACCCCGAGACCCAGTACTTC TRBJ2-5 - - TRBV12-3/TRBV12-4
CASSSPGTANTEAFF TGTGCCAGTAGTAGTCCCGGGACAGCGAACACTGAAGCTTTCTTT TRBJ1-1 TRBD1 - TRBV19
CASSEGTAGGYTF TGTGCCAGCAGTGAAGGGACAGCGGGAGGCTACACCTTC TRBJ1-2 - - TRBV6-1
CASSLTPGQGETQYF TGTGCCAGCAGCTTAACCCCGGGACAGGGGGAGACCCAGTACTTC TRBJ2-5 TRBD1 - TRBV7-2